This T cell receptor (beta chain) was obtained from a study of cytomegalovirus exposure and HLA in healthy donors (dated by TCRdb to about 2017). Notes on the research overall: According to a later analysis, one platform produced both the 110 or so validation repertoires and the 666 repertoires of the first cohort. The study was designed to test whether signatures of past pathogen exposure could be identified by cataloging public T cell receptors. A separate validation cohort of about 110 different subjects was used in addition to the 666-subject first cohort. The study combined high-throughput TCR immunosequencing, statistical association of individual TCRs with disease status, and machine learning to predict cytomegalovirus infection status. Broad study findings and their caveats: A few of the identified cytomegalovirus-associated TCR beta chains were confirmed in vitro to be specific for cytomegalovirus antigens. It was suggested by the authors that the approach could potentially be generalized to other disease states and immunological phenotypes. Most TCR sequences were seen in very few donors, while some public TCRs were found in many individuals. Cytomegalovirus status was reported to be diagnosed by the classifier with high specificity and sensitivity in both the original and validation cohorts. Subsequent analysis determined that TCRs grouped into clusters in the first cohort also showed a tendency toward co-occurrence across the 120 or so validation repertoires, and roughly 95% of cluster scores exceeded 0. All 120 or so repertoires were used to score co-occurrence in the validation cohort in a later analysis, because that analysis had no HLA typing for the cohort. A total of around 150 TCR beta chains were listed by the study as associated with cytomegalovirus.

Receptor libraries were prepared by the immunoSEQ multiplex PCR assay. The published analysis was carried out like this. A statistical classification framework was built for diagnosing cytomegalovirus status from the catalog of TCR beta chain sequences. Imported from immuneACCESS, the table was reduced by TCRdb to in-frame sequences with V and J called. These copies leave out some clones; in studies compared against another copy, an unresolved V gene accounts for under half, and the cause of the remainder is not known. V and J calls and clone size are as listed in that table; D and trimming were resolved from the DNA. Across this sample there are around 400,000 clones, with 86% seen only once. Roughly 0.83% of the sample is held by the ten biggest clonotypes. This clone turned up a few times. It has no known antigen specificity. Base qualities are not recorded, but no much larger clone differs from it by a single base.

The donors belonged to the validation cohort of approximately 130 subjects, which was separate from the roughly 670-subject first cohort. Sequencing input: PBMCs. This receptor was taken from a woman aged 18-29 years in good health and CMV-seronegative.

Here is the DNA: TGTGCCAGCAGCCGAGGACAGGGAGACTATGGCTACACCTTC. Its protein reads: CASSRGQGDYGYTF. The chain joins TRBV6-6 to TRBJ1-2; 8 nucleotides in the junction match TRBD1. Looking up the germline V gene (reference sequence) yields CDR1 MNHNY and CDR2 SVGAGI. V loses 6 bases at its end and J loses 3 bases; junction bases beyond the gene matches: 6. From the cysteine through the phenylalanine, the CDR3 covers 14 amino acids. Only CDR3 DNA is held: 42 bases, read in frame from base 1.